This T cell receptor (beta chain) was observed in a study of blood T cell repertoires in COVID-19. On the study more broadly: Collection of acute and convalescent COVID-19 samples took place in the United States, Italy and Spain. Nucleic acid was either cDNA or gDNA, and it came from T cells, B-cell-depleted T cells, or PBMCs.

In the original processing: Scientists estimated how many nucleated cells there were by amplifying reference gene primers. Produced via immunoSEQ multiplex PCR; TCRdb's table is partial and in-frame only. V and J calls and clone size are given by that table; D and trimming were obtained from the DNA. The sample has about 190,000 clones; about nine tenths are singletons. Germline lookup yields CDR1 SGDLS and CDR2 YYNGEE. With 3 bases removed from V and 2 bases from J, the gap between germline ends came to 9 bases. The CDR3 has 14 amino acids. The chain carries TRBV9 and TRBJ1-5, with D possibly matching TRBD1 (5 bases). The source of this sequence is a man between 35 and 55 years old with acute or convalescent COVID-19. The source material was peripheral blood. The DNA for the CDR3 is TGTGCCAGCAGCGCCCCGGGGGGCAATCAGCCCCAGCATTTT. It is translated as CASSAPGGNQPQHF.